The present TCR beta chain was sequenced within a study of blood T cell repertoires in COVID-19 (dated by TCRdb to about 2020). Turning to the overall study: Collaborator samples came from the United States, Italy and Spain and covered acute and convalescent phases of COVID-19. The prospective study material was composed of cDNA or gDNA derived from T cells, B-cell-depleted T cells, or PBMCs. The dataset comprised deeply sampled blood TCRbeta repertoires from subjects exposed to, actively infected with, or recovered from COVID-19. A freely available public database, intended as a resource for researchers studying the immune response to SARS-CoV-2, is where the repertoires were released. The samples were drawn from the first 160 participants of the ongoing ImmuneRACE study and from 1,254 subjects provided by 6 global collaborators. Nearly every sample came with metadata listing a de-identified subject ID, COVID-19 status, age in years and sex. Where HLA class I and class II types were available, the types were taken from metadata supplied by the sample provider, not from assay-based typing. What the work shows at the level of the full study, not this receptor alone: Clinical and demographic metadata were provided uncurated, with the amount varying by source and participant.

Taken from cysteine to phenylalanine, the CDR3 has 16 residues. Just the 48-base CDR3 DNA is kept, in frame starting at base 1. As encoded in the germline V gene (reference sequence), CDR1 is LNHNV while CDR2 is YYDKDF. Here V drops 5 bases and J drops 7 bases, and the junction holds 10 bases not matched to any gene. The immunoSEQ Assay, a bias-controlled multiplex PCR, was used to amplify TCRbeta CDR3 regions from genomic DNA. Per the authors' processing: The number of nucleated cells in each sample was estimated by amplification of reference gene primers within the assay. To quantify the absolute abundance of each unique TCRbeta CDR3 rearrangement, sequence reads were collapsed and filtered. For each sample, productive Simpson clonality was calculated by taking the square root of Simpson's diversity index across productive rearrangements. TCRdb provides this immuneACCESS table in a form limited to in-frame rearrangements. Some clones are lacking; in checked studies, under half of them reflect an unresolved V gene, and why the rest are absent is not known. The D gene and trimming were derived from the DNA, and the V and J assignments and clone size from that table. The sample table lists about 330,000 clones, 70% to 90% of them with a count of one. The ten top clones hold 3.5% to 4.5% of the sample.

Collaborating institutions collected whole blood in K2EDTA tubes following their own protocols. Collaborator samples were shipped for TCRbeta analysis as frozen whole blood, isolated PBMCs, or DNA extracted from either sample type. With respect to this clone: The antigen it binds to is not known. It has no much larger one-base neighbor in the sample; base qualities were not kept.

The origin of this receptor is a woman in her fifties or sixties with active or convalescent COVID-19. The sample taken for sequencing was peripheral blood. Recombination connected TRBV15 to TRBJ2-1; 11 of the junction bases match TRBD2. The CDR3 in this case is CATSVNLAGGRNEQFF. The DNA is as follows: TGTGCCACCAGCGTAAACCTAGCGGGAGGACGAAATGAGCAGTTCTTC.